These 30 T cell receptor beta chains were all obtained from the same sample, sequenced in a study of T cell changes during pregnancy in multiple sclerosis. Clones were sequenced by immunoSEQ multiplex PCR, and TCRdb holds only the in-frame ones, with some missing. The sample holds about 75,000 clones, 80% to 90% seen once. The material was peripheral blood, obtained in the first trimester of pregnancy. These receptors all stem from a female donor in good health, enrolled as a control in a pregnancy study.

This rearrangement joins TRBV11-2 to TRBJ2-1, with D unresolved. The CDR3 length is 16 residues. Germline values: CDR1 SGHAT, CDR2 FQNNGV. The germline V and J ends were trimmed by 5 bases and 0 bases, with 14 bases remaining between them. CDR3 amino acids: CASSETTVFSYNEQFF. CDR3 DNA: TGTGCCAGCAGCGAGACCACAGTGTTCTCCTACAATGAGCAGTTCTTC.

The V gene is TRBV11-2, the J gene TRBJ1-1; 7 bases map to TRBD1. This CDR3 spans 16 amino acids. The germline CDR1 and CDR2 sequences are SGHAT and FQNNGV. J gave up 0 bases and V 5 bases, and 9 bases lay outside the gene matches. CDR3 DNA: TGTGCCAGCAGCCCTAGACTGGGACAGCTGAACACTGAAGCTTTCTTT. It codes for CASSPRLGQLNTEAFF.

The chain uses TRBV29-1 and TRBJ1-6, with TRBD1 matching over 8 bases. The V gene's germline CDR1 is SQVTM and CDR2 ANQGSEA. V trimming: 6 bases; J trimming: 5 bases; junction bases outside the gene matches: 6. The CDR3 covers 14 residues. The DNA for the CDR3 is TGCAGCGTCCACGGACAGGGCCATAATTCACCCCTCCACTTT. It specifies CSVHGQGHNSPLHF.

The genes are TRBV25-1 and TRBJ1-1; TRBD1 is a possible D gene (5 bases). The CDR3 length is 14 residues. V gave up 3 bases and J gave up 1 base, with 9 bases separating them. CDR1 is MGHDK, CDR2 SYGVNS, per germline. The CDR3 loop reads CASSERGWNTEAFF. CDR3 coding DNA: TGTGCCAGCAGTGAGCGGGGCTGGAACACTGAAGCTTTCTTT.

This chain links TRBV4-3 with TRBJ2-7; maybe TRBD2 (6 bases). Per the germline V gene, CDR1 is LGHNA and CDR2 is YSLEER. V lost 4 bases and J lost 2, with 12 bases in between. The CDR3 has 14 amino acids. The CDR3 DNA is TGCGCCAGCAGCCGCGGGGTGGGCCCCTACGAGCAGTACTTC. Translated, it gives CASSRGVGPYEQYF.

The chain has TRBV7-2 and TRBJ1-4, with TRBD1 matching over 8 bases. The trim removed 8 bases at V and 5 bases at J, leaving 7 bases unmatched. Germline CDR1 is SGHTA and CDR2 is FQGNSA. The CDR3 length is 14 residues. The CDR3 DNA reads as TGTGCCAGCGGCCGGGACAGGAGAAATGAAAAACTGTTTTTT. It is translated as CASGRDRRNEKLFF.

This clone occurred once. V gene TRBV30 combines with J gene TRBJ1-6; 8 positions match TRBD1. The CDR3 length is 14 residues. V lost 5 bases to trimming and J lost 5 bases; unmatched junction nucleotides: 5. Germline V lookup: CDR1 GTSNPN, CDR2 SVGIG (reference sequence). CDR3 protein: CAWSRGRDNSPLHF. CDR3 bases: TGTGCCTGGTCCAGGGGGCGCGATAATTCACCCCTCCACTTT.

The chain couples TRBV7-6 to TRBJ2-7, with D perhaps TRBD1 (6 bases). Trimming took 6 bases from V and 6 from J, leaving 15 bases between them. CDR3 length: 13 amino acids. The germline V gene has CDR1 SGHVS and CDR2 FNYEAQ. CDR3 sequence reads: CASSSRGSGEQYF. The CDR3 nucleotides are TGTGCCAGCAGTTCTAGGGGGTCAGGCGAGCAGTACTTC.

The chain uses TRBV18 and TRBJ1-6; 8 bases are shared with TRBD1. The CDR3 has 14 residues. V lost 5 bases, J lost 10 bases, and 7 bases stayed unmatched. Germline lookup yields CDR1 KGHSH and CDR2 LQKENI. This CDR3 reads CASSDTGGRSPLHF. In DNA form, the CDR3 reads TGTGCCAGCTCAGACACAGGGGGACGGTCACCCCTCCACTTT.

The chain combines TRBV29-1 with TRBJ2-5, with 8 bases aligning to TRBD1. Germline CDR1 SQVTM, CDR2 ANQGSEA. The J segment lost 1 base and the V segment lost 5 bases, leaving 9 bases of the junction unmatched. The CDR3 has 15 residues. CDR3 residues: CSVWWTGSAQETQYF. The DNA of the CDR3 is TGCAGCGTTTGGTGGACAGGGTCAGCCCAAGAGACCCAGTACTTC.

J is TRBJ2-1 and V is TRBV5-4, with D perhaps TRBD1 (6 bases). Trimming pared 4 bases from V and 2 bases from J, leaving 13 bases between. CDR1 SGHNT and CDR2 YYREEE come from the germline V gene (reference sequence). CDR3 length: 15 residues. The CDR3 protein is CASSRLQGTYNEQFF. Here the CDR3 DNA reads TGTGCCAGCAGCCGCCTACAGGGAACCTACAATGAGCAGTTCTTC.

The DNA of the CDR3 is TGTGCCAGCAGTTGGGACAGGGATGGCTACACCTTC. Protein: CASSWDRDGYTF. The chain employs TRBV7-9 and TRBJ1-2; the match to TRBD1 covers 9 bases. With 6 bases clipped from V and 6 bases from J, the junction kept 2 bases outside the gene matches. Germline V gives CDR1 SEHNR, CDR2 FQNEAQ (reference sequence). The CDR3 totals 12 residues.

This clone was seen only once. V is TRBV5-6 and J is TRBJ2-1; D possibly corresponds to TRBD2 (5 bases). Trimming took off 2 bases at V and 4 bases at J, with 7 bases between the two ends. The CDR3 runs 13 residues. CDR1 SGHDT and CDR2 YYEEEE come from the germline V gene. CDR3: CASSFPGYNEQFF. The CDR3 DNA sequence: TGTGCCAGCAGCTTTCCGGGATACAATGAGCAGTTCTTC.

This clone was counted at least ten times. The chain has TRBV5-1 and TRBJ2-1, with a possible D match to TRBD2 (6 bases). Germline V gene lookup returns CDR1 SGHRS and CDR2 YFSETQ. The CDR3 has 15 amino acids. V gave up 4 bases and J gave up 6 bases, with 17 bases separating them. CDR3 nucleotides: TGCGCCAGCAGCCAATTGCAAGGGACTGCCAATGAGCAGTTCTTC. Its translation is CASSQLQGTANEQFF.

The rearrangement joins TRBV7-9 to TRBJ1-3; TRBD1 aligns across 8 bases. Germline-derived CDR1 and CDR2 are SEHNR and FQNEAQ (reference sequence). The CDR3 extends over 15 amino acids. After removal of 4 bases from V and 1 base from J, the junction contained 3 bases not matched to a gene. CDR3 coding DNA: TGTGCCAGCAGCTCCTGGACAGGGTCTGGAAACACCATATATTTT. The encoded protein is CASSSWTGSGNTIYF.

The chain employs TRBV5-6 and TRBJ2-3; 7 nucleotides match TRBD2. From germline, CDR1 is SGHDT and CDR2 YYEEEE. The trim removed 3 bases at V and 11 bases at J, leaving 3 bases unmatched. The CDR3 length is 11 residues. CDR3 in DNA: TGTGCCAGCAGCTCCGGGACTAAGCAGTATTTT. Encoded protein: CASSSGTKQYF.

The chain recombines TRBV5-1 with TRBJ2-1, with TRBD2 matching over 12 bases. Germline CDR1 SGHRS, CDR2 YFSETQ. V was clipped by 4 bases and J by 8 bases; unmatched bases: 4. The CDR3 is 14 amino acids. The CDR3 spells CASSRGLAGDEQFF. CDR3 coding DNA: TGCGCCAGCAGCCGGGGACTAGCGGGCGATGAGCAGTTCTTC.

This clone was found once. The V call is TRBV9, the J call TRBJ1-1, with D possibly being TRBD1 (5 bases). The germline gives CDR1 SGDLS, CDR2 YYNGEE. The CDR3 sequence is 15 residues long. V lost 0 bases and J 4 bases, leaving 13 bases between the germline ends. CDR3 region: CASSVGPRGGTEAFF. CDR3 sequence (DNA): TGTGCCAGCAGCGTAGGCCCCCGGGGGGGCACTGAAGCTTTCTTT.

The rearrangement joins TRBV28 to TRBJ1-5, with D maybe TRBD1 (5 bases). V lost 6 bases to trimming and J lost 2 bases, with 11 bases between them. Germline assignment: CDR1 MDHEN and CDR2 SYDVKM. This CDR3 contains 14 residues. DNA for the CDR3: TGTGCCAGCAGCTCGACAGACGGCAATCAGCCCCAGCATTTT. As protein: CASSSTDGNQPQHF.

The CDR3 sequence: CASSGAGGTQETQYF. DNA for the CDR3: TGTGCCAGCAGTGGTGCAGGGGGAACACAAGAGACCCAGTACTTC. J is TRBJ2-5 and V is TRBV28; 7 nucleotides agree with TRBD1. The CDR3 is made up of 15 amino acids. Germline values: CDR1 MDHEN, CDR2 SYDVKM. Trimming at V came to 5 bases and at J to 2 bases, leaving 8 bases not matched to a gene.

The chain carries TRBV20-1 and TRBJ1-3, with no clear D. CDR3 length: 11 amino acids. V was trimmed by 4 bases and J by 4 bases, leaving 5 bases between them. Germline V gene sequence: CDR1 DFQATT, CDR2 SNEGSKA (reference sequence). The CDR3 reads CSAMAGNTIYF. The CDR3 DNA sequence: TGCAGTGCTATGGCAGGAAACACCATATATTTT.

V and J are TRBV19 and TRBJ1-2; possible D gene TRBD1, 5 bases. Germline CDR1 reads LNHDA; CDR2 reads SQIVND (reference sequence). The CDR3 loop spans 13 amino acids. Trimming stripped 3 bases from V and 8 bases from J, with 13 bases between. The CDR3 protein is CASSIPRGDGYTF. CDR3 in DNA: TGTGCCAGTAGTATTCCGCGGGGGGACGGCTACACCTTC.

This chain connects TRBV29-1 to TRBJ1-1, with TRBD1 as a possible D gene (5 bases). V was pared by 4 bases and J by 11 bases, with 14 bases between. Germline V lookup: CDR1 SQVTM, CDR2 ANQGSEA. This CDR3 has 11 amino acids. For the CDR3, the DNA is TGCAGCGTTGGGCGGGACTGGGAGGCTTTCTTT. It translates to CSVGRDWEAFF.

This rearrangement joins TRBV6-5 to TRBJ1-2; 12 bases match TRBD1. Germline CDR1 and CDR2: MNHEY and SVGAGI. This CDR3 region has 14 residues. The V gene end was trimmed by 5 bases and the J gene end by 7 bases; junction bases not matched to a gene: 5. CDR3 protein: CASSRDRGLGGYTF. CDR3 nucleotide sequence: TGTGCCAGCAGTCGGGACAGGGGGCTTGGTGGCTACACCTTC.

J is TRBJ1-5 and V is TRBV30, with 7 nucleotides matching TRBD1. V lost 0 bases, J lost 2 bases, and 1 base stayed unmatched. This CDR3 has 14 amino acids. Germline loops: CDR1 GTSNPN, CDR2 SVGIG (reference sequence). CDR3 in DNA: TGTGCCTGGAGTGTCGACAGGGGCAATCAGCCCCAGCATTTT. The encoded protein is CAWSVDRGNQPQHF.

V is TRBV6-1 and J is TRBJ2-7; TRBD1 matches at 9 bases. The CDR3 runs 14 residues. The germline CDR1 and CDR2 sequences are MNHNS and SASEGT. The junction had 6 bases not matched to a gene; V was cut back by 6 bases and J by 3 bases. CDR3 region: CASRPGQGVYEQYF. CDR3 DNA sequence: TGTGCCAGCAGACCGGGACAGGGCGTCTACGAGCAGTACTTC.

The chain joins TRBV19 to TRBJ2-1, with D maybe TRBD2 (6 bases). The CDR3 covers 14 residues. From germline, CDR1 is LNHDA and CDR2 SQIVND (reference sequence). V lost 6 bases, J lost 11 bases, and 20 bases lay in between. The CDR3 protein is CASRISGLQTQQFF. The DNA of the CDR3 is TGTGCCAGTAGGATAAGCGGGCTCCAAACGCAGCAGTTCTTC.

This clone was counted a few times. This chain uses TRBV5-4 with TRBJ2-3, with 13 nucleotides matching TRBD2. CDR3 length equals 17 residues. Germline CDR1 is SGHNT and CDR2 is YYREEE (reference sequence). J lost 9 bases, V lost 0 bases, and 10 bases had no gene match. The CDR3 DNA sequence: TGTGCCAGCAGCTTGGGCGTGACTAGCGGGGGGCCAGGGACGCAGTATTTT. As protein: CASSLGVTSGGPGTQYF.

This clone was seen just once. The chain is built from TRBV7-6 and TRBJ2-3; TRBD2 is a possible D gene (6 bases). Trimming removed 5 bases from V and 4 bases from J, with 13 bases in between. The CDR3 runs 14 residues. CDR1 is SGHVS, CDR2 FNYEAQ, per germline. The CDR3 DNA sequence: TGTGCCAGCAGCCCCAGACTAGGGGCAGATACGCAGTATTTT. Translating it yields CASSPRLGADTQYF.

The genes are TRBV25-1 and TRBJ2-7; TRBD1 agrees at 8 bases. The germline V gene has CDR1 MGHDK and CDR2 SYGVNS. The CDR3 runs 16 residues. V was pared by 5 bases and J by 4 bases, with 13 bases of the junction left unmatched. The chain's CDR3 is CASSYSGGPRGYEQYF. The CDR3 DNA sequence: TGTGCCAGCAGTTACTCAGGGGGCCCAAGGGGATACGAGCAGTACTTC.